This T cell receptor beta chain was captured in a study of blood T cell repertoires in COVID-19. Study overall: From the United States, Italy and Spain came samples of acute and convalescent COVID-19. The analysed material was cDNA or gDNA that came from T cells, B-cell-depleted T cells, or PBMCs.

Original data processing: Nucleated cell counts were estimated from reference gene primer amplification. Profiling relied on immunoSEQ multiplex PCR, and the TCRdb table lists in-frame clones only, not all of them. The V and J calls and clone size come from that table; D and trimming were worked out from the DNA. The sample lists roughly 500,000 clones; 89% were seen once. CDR1 is PRHDT and CDR2 is FYEKMQ in the germline V gene (reference sequence). The CDR3 totals 14 residues. The ends were cut back, 1 base at V and 4 bases at J, with 9 bases in the middle. The gene calls are TRBV13 and TRBJ2-3, with a possible D match to TRBD2 (6 bases). This clonotype was obtained from a man in his late teens or twenties with COVID-19, enrolled during active disease. The source material was peripheral blood. CDR3 protein: CASSLAGRSDTQYF. CDR3 in DNA: TGTGCCAGCAGCTTAGCGGGGAGGTCAGATACGCAGTATTTT.